Listed below are T cell receptor beta chains from one sample, sequenced in a study of T cell responses to AZD1222 COVID-19 vaccine. Here immunoSEQ multiplex PCR was the method, and the copy in TCRdb shows in-frame clones only, minus some. The table lists approximately 100,000 clones, roughly 90% of them singletons. The material sequenced was peripheral blood, taken on day 0 of AZD1222 vaccination. Receptors were obtained from an adult in good health. Each CDR3 is given with its conserved first and last residue. D genes are given only for firm matches. Not all rows give a size; the values are once, few, many and, for expanded clones, a class.

DNA,CDR3,J,size,D,V
TGTGCCTGGAGTTTAGTGAGTTATGGCTACACCTTC,CAWSLVSYGYTF,TRBJ1-2,.,.,TRBV30
TGTGCCAGCAGCCAACTAGCGGGAGGGCGAAATGAGCAGTTCTTC,CASSQLAGGRNEQFF,TRBJ2-1,.,TRBD2,TRBV14
TGCAGTGCTACGACAGGTAATACGCAGTATTTT,CSATTGNTQYF,TRBJ2-3,.,.,TRBV20-1
TGCGCCAGCAGCCAAGATCCGGCGGGGACTAGCGGGAACTACGAGCAGTACTTC,CASSQDPAGTSGNYEQYF,TRBJ2-7,.,TRBD2,TRBV4-3
TGTGCCAGCAGTTACAAACTAGCGGGAGTAGCTGAGCAGTTCTTC,CASSYKLAGVAEQFF,TRBJ2-1,.,TRBD2,TRBV6-2/TRBV6-3
TGTGCCAGCAGCGCCGGGAGGGCTCTCACCGGGGAGCTGTTTTTT,CASSAGRALTGELFF,TRBJ2-2,.,TRBD2,TRBV9
TGTGCCTGGAGTGTGGGAGGTAGCAATCAGCCCCAGCATTTT,CAWSVGGSNQPQHF,TRBJ1-5,.,.,TRBV30
TGTGCCTGGAGTTCTTTGGGGCCGACTAGCGGGGTACATAATGAGCAGTTCTTC,CAWSSLGPTSGVHNEQFF,TRBJ2-1,.,TRBD2,TRBV30
TGTGCCAGCACCACGGGTTGGCGGAACTATGGCTACACCTTC,CASTTGWRNYGYTF,TRBJ1-2,.,.,TRBV6-5
TGCGCCAGCAGTTTTTCAGGGGGTGGTAATGAAAAACTGTTTTTT,CASSFSGGGNEKLFF,TRBJ1-4,.,TRBD1,TRBV5-1
TGTGCCACCTTACCCCCGGGACTAGGCCTCGGTCATGAGCAGTTCTTC,CATLPPGLGLGHEQFF,TRBJ2-1,once,TRBD2,TRBV24-1
TGTGCCAGCAGCTACGGGGGGGACGCCCTCCACTTT,CASSYGGDALHF,TRBJ1-6,.,.,TRBV11-3
TGTGCCAGCAGCTTAGTAGGGAGTAGCCCCCGGGGCGGCGAGCAGTACTTC,CASSLVGSSPRGGEQYF,TRBJ2-7,.,.,TRBV7-2
TGTGCCAGCGAGGGGGCGCGCAATTCACCCCTCCACTTT,CASEGARNSPLHF,TRBJ1-6,.,TRBD1,TRBV19
TGTGCCAGCAGTCCACGACTAGCGGGGGGGCGGGAGCAGTTCTTC,CASSPRLAGGREQFF,TRBJ2-1,.,TRBD2,TRBV6-5
TGTGCCAGCAGCTTAGACCTCGATCAGGGGGGAGCTTTCTTT,CASSLDLDQGGAFF,TRBJ1-1,.,TRBD1,TRBV7-2